Listed here is a single T cell receptor beta chain. The antigen remains unidentified. The study ran its PCR with 60 Vbeta and 13 Jbeta primers. Some clones are missing from TCRdb's copy, which holds only in-frame ones; the method was immunoSEQ multiplex PCR. The sample carries 300,000 or so clones, 84% recorded once. This entry comes from a study of cytomegalovirus exposure and HLA in healthy donors. General study results and limits: As a later analysis revealed, most CMV-associated TCR beta chains appeared HLA-restricted. Apart from CMV serostatus, no immune exposure information was available.

The germline gives CDR1 LGHNA, CDR2 YSLEER. CDR3 length: 15 residues. Trimming shortened V by 1 base and J by 1 base, and 11 bases separated the two germline ends. The sample was PBMCs. The TCR originated in a middle-aged woman in good health and CMV-seropositive. The chain joins TRBV4-3 to TRBJ2-7, with a tentative D call TRBD2 (5 bases). CDR3 loop: CASSQGVAGSYEQYF. The CDR3 nucleotides read TGCGCCAGCAGCCAAGGAGTCGCGGGTTCCTACGAGCAGTACTTC.